One sample yielded the 32 T cell receptor beta chains listed below, sequenced in a study of cytomegalovirus exposure and HLA in healthy donors (dated by TCRdb to 2017 to 2019). The library was obtained by the immunoSEQ multiplex PCR assay. The multiplex PCR relied on a mix of 60 forward primers for TCR Vbeta segments and 13 reverse primers for TCR Jbeta segments. What TCRdb holds here is the immuneACCESS table cut down to in-frame rearrangements. Part of the clones is not present; checked against another copy, under half of the missing clones reflect an unresolved V gene, and the others are unexplained. The table for this sample lists 150,000 to 200,000 clones; 75% to 85% of them were counted only once. The ten most abundant clones make up over 2% of the sample. The material sequenced was PBMCs. The origin of the receptors is a woman between 45 and 65 years old in good health and CMV-seronegative.

CDR3 bases: TGTGCCAGCAGCTTAGATAGCGGGGCTTACAATGAGCAGTTCTTC. It codes for CASSLDSGAYNEQFF. The V gene is TRBV7-2, the J gene TRBJ2-1, with 8 bases lining up with TRBD2. The CDR3 has 15 residues. Germline V gives CDR1 SGHTA, CDR2 FQGNSA. Trimming removed 1 base from V and 4 bases from J; junction bases left unmatched: 3.

This clone was counted a single time. The junction differs from germline at one of its ends, possibly a read error. V gene TRBV28 combines with J gene TRBJ1-5; tentatively, D is TRBD1 (6 bases). Germline V gene sequence: CDR1 MDHEN, CDR2 SYDVKM. The CDR3 sequence is 12 residues long. In DNA, the CDR3 is TGTGCCAGCGGAACAGGGAATCGGCCCCAGCATTTT. This sequence encodes CASGTGNRPQHF.

This chain joins TRBV28 and TRBJ2-7, with 8 bases that match TRBD2. The length of the CDR3 is 16 residues. Trimming cost V 1 base and J 1 base; bases outside gene matches: 6. Per the germline V gene, CDR1 is MDHEN and CDR2 is SYDVKM. The CDR3 coding sequence is TGTGCCAGCAGTTTATCCACTAGCGGTATATCCTACGAGCAGTACTTC. Protein sequence: CASSLSTSGISYEQYF.

The sample holds a few counts of this clone. The chain is built from TRBV5-5 and TRBJ1-4; the D gene is possibly TRBD1 (5 bases). The V gene lost 3 bases and the J gene lost 7 bases, with 16 bases spanning the gap. CDR1 is SGHKS and CDR2 is YYEKEE in the germline V gene (reference sequence). The length of the CDR3 is 15 residues. The chain's CDR3 is CASSSQAGKGEKLFF. The CDR3 DNA follows: TGTGCCAGCAGCTCCCAGGCAGGGAAGGGTGAAAAACTGTTTTTT.

The V gene is TRBV19, the J gene TRBJ1-1; D unclear. Deletions cut 1 base from V and 7 bases from J, with 16 bases between. Germline V CDR1 and CDR2: LNHDA, SQIVND (reference sequence). The CDR3 loop spans 15 amino acids. CDR3 residues: CASSIVPQVGVEAFF. The CDR3 bases are TGTGCCAGTAGTATAGTCCCGCAGGTCGGGGTTGAAGCTTTCTTT.

The chain joins TRBV7-9 to TRBJ2-3, with TRBD2 as a possible D gene (6 bases). The V end was cut by 5 bases, the J end by 0 bases, with 6 bases between. CDR1 is SEHNR, CDR2 FQNEAQ, per germline (reference sequence). The length of the CDR3 is 13 residues. CDR3 amino acids: CASSGGSTDTQYF. For the CDR3, the DNA is TGTGCCAGCAGCGGAGGGAGCACAGATACGCAGTATTTT.

The V and J genes are TRBV19 and TRBJ2-7; 10 positions match TRBD2. CDR1 and CDR2 (germline): LNHDA, SQIVND (reference sequence). The CDR3 consists of 16 residues. V lost 5 bases to trimming and J lost 7 bases; unmatched junction nucleotides: 14. The DNA for the CDR3 is TGTGCCAGTAGTCCTCAAGGGCTAGCGGGAGCGCGAGAGCAGTACTTC. It yields the protein CASSPQGLAGAREQYF.

Only one count was recorded for this clone. The rearrangement links TRBV19 to TRBJ2-7; weak D call: TRBD1 (6 bases). Between the trimmed V and J ends, which lost 10 bases and 2 bases, there was a span of 18 bases. CDR1 LNHDA and CDR2 SQIVND come from the germline V gene (reference sequence). The length of the CDR3 is 14 residues. CDR3 nucleotide sequence: TGTGCCACTCAGGGGCAGGGCATTCCCTACGAGCAGTACTTC. Translation: CATQGQGIPYEQYF. Full variable domain (remainder filled in from reference TRBV19 and TRBJ2-7): DGGITQSPKYLFRKEGQNVTLSCEQNLNHDAMYWYRQDPGQGLRLIYYSQIVNDFQKGDIAEGYSVSREKKESFPLTVTSAQKNPTAFYLCATQGQGIPYEQYFGPGTRLTVT.

This clone was detected once. The chain links TRBV30 to TRBJ1-1; the D is unclear. The V end lost 0 bases, the J end lost 5 bases, and 13 bases lay between the germline ends. CDR1 is GTSNPN, CDR2 SVGIG, per germline (reference sequence). There are 14 residues in the CDR3. DNA for the CDR3: TGTGCCTGGAGTGTCCAATTGACTTATACTGAAGCTTTCTTT. This codes for CAWSVQLTYTEAFF.

The chain joins TRBV18 to TRBJ1-3, with 7 bases fitting TRBD1. This CDR3 has 14 residues. Per the germline V gene, CDR1 is KGHSH and CDR2 is LQKENI. The J segment lost 3 bases and the V segment lost 6 bases, leaving 5 bases of the junction unmatched. The CDR3 coding sequence is TGTGCCAGCTCGCGCGACAGGGATGGAAACACCATATATTTT. This codes for CASSRDRDGNTIYF.

The V call is TRBV19, the J call TRBJ2-5; D possibly corresponds to TRBD1 (5 bases). The tail of the sequence fits TRBJ2-7 better, so the J call may be wrong. Looked up from germline, CDR1 is LNHDA and CDR2 is SQIVND (reference sequence). The CDR3 runs to 14 residues. DNA for the CDR3: TGTGCCAGTAGTATGGAAGGGGCGAGCTACGAGCAGTACTTC. This sequence encodes CASSMEGASYEQYF.

This clone has only one observation. The V gene is TRBV6-5, the J gene TRBJ1-1; 7 bases line up with TRBD1. V lost 6 bases to trimming and J lost 13 bases; unmatched junction nucleotides: 14. The V gene's germline CDR1 is MNHEY and CDR2 SVGAGI. The CDR3 consists of 13 residues. CDR3 nucleotide sequence: TGTGCCAGCAGCCGCAGGGACAGCCTCCGAGGTTTCTTT. Its translation is CASSRRDSLRGFF.

V and J are TRBV20-1 and TRBJ1-2; no clear D gene. This CDR3 spans 9 amino acids. Deletions cut 3 bases from V and 10 bases from J, with 6 bases between. CDR1 DFQATT and CDR2 SNEGSKA come from the germline V gene (reference sequence). The CDR3 sequence is CSARSDYTF. The CDR3 DNA reads as TGCAGTGCTAGGAGTGACTACACCTTC.

The chain uses TRBV7-9 and TRBJ2-2; a possible D gene is TRBD1 (6 bases). The CDR3 loop spans 15 amino acids. V lost 1 base, J lost 5 bases, and 11 bases lay in between. Germline CDR1 SEHNR, CDR2 FQNEAQ (reference sequence). DNA of the CDR3: TGTGCCAGCAGCTTAGTTAGCAGGGGAACCGGGGAGCTGTTTTTT. Amino acid sequence: CASSLVSRGTGELFF.

The chain recombines TRBV7-2 with TRBJ2-6; weak D call: TRBD2 (7 bases). The V end lost 8 bases, the J end lost 1 base, and 21 bases lay between the germline ends. Germline CDR1 SGHTA, CDR2 FQGNSA. The CDR3 loop spans 18 amino acids. CDR3 nucleotides: TGTGCCAGCTGCCCCCGTCTAGGGGGAGGGTCTGGGGCCAACGTCCTGACTTTC. Its translation is CASCPRLGGGSGANVLTF.

The chain is built from TRBV7-7 and TRBJ2-2; a possible D gene is TRBD2 (6 bases). The germline V gene has CDR1 SSHAT and CDR2 FNYEAQ (reference sequence). This CDR3 contains 16 residues. The germline V and J ends were trimmed by 5 bases and 1 base, with 14 bases remaining between them. This CDR3 reads CASSPSRRVNTGELFF. DNA for the CDR3: TGTGCCAGCAGCCCCAGCAGGAGGGTGAACACCGGGGAGCTGTTTTTT.

The chain combines TRBV5-1 with TRBJ2-3, with unresolved D. This CDR3 is 14 amino acids long. V lost 6 bases, J lost 0 bases, and 11 bases lay in between. CDR1 and CDR2 (germline): SGHRS, YFSETQ. The CDR3 protein is CASTRVGSTDTQYF. For the CDR3, the DNA is TGCGCCAGCACCCGGGTCGGGAGCACAGATACGCAGTATTTT.

CDR3 loop: CASSSHRGTGANVLTF. CDR3 coding DNA: TGTGCCAGTAGCAGTCACAGGGGAACTGGGGCCAACGTCCTGACTTTC. V is TRBV19 and J is TRBJ2-6, with 7 bases aligning to TRBD1. CDR3 length: 16 residues. CDR1 and CDR2 (germline): LNHDA, SQIVND (reference sequence). The V and J ends lost 6 bases and 2 bases, in that order; junction bases with no gene match: 7.

The CDR3 loop reads CASSFGGLAVLEQYF. The CDR3 DNA reads as TGTGCCAGCAGCTTTGGGGGACTAGCGGTCCTTGAGCAGTACTTC. This rearrangement joins TRBV5-4 to TRBJ2-7; 11 bases align to TRBD2. Trimming at V came to 2 bases and at J to 7 bases, leaving 8 bases not matched to a gene. Germline V gives CDR1 SGHNT, CDR2 YYREEE (reference sequence). This CDR3 spans 15 amino acids.

The table lists this clone with a few counts. This chain links TRBV18 with TRBJ2-7; D ambiguous. This CDR3 contains 14 residues. Germline V CDR1 and CDR2: KGHSH, LQKENI. Trimming took off 2 bases at V and 3 bases at J, with 11 bases between the two ends. The CDR3 sequence: CASSPIGRHYEQYF. Here the CDR3 DNA reads TGTGCCAGCTCACCAATAGGCAGGCACTACGAGCAGTACTTC.

The chain is built from TRBV7-2 and TRBJ2-7; 10 nucleotides align to TRBD1. The junction had 7 bases not matched to a gene; V was cut back by 5 bases and J by 3 bases. Per germline, CDR1 SGHTA and CDR2 FQGNSA. The CDR3 extends over 15 amino acids. CDR3 protein: CASSRDDRGLYEQYF. The CDR3 DNA follows: TGTGCCAGCAGCCGTGATGACAGGGGGCTCTACGAGCAGTACTTC.

The V and J genes are TRBV27 and TRBJ2-1, with D unresolved. The V end was cut by 1 base, the J end by 3 bases, with 7 bases between. This CDR3 is built from 14 residues. Germline assignment: CDR1 MNHEY and CDR2 SMNVEV (reference sequence). The CDR3 sequence is CASSLFSDYNEQFF. CDR3 nucleotide sequence: TGTGCCAGCAGTTTATTCAGCGACTACAATGAGCAGTTCTTC.

The chain carries TRBV9 and TRBJ2-7, with TRBD1 matching over 10 bases. CDR3 length: 14 residues. Germline V gives CDR1 SGDLS, CDR2 YYNGEE. V trimming: 4 bases; J trimming: 5 bases; junction bases outside the gene matches: 6. CDR3 sequence: CASSRGQGFDEQYF. The DNA of the CDR3 is TGTGCCAGCAGCAGGGGACAGGGGTTCGACGAGCAGTACTTC.

The chain combines TRBV28 with TRBJ1-4, with 9 bases fitting TRBD1. J was trimmed by 6 bases and V by 4 bases; bases with no gene match: 9. The CDR3 extends over 16 amino acids. In germline, CDR1 is MDHEN, CDR2 SYDVKM. CDR3 nucleotides: TGTGCCAGCAGTTCCCCCCGACAGGGGGGGTATGAAAAACTGTTTTTT. This sequence encodes CASSSPRQGGYEKLFF.

The rearrangement links TRBV30 to TRBJ2-7, with D unresolved. Germline V CDR1 and CDR2: GTSNPN, SVGIG (reference sequence). The V and J ends lost 3 bases and 3 bases respectively, with 9 bases between them. This CDR3 contains 12 residues. CDR3: CAWRRSYYEQYF. The CDR3 DNA reads TGTGCCTGGAGAAGAAGCTACTACGAGCAGTACTTC.

The sample holds one count of this clone. The chain uses TRBV5-1 and TRBJ2-1; D is unclear. The CDR3 is 15 residues long. Germline V CDR1 and CDR2: SGHRS, YFSETQ. Trimming shortened V by 2 bases and J by 0 bases, and 9 bases separated the two germline ends. The CDR3 region is CASSLQLSSYNEQFF. The CDR3 DNA sequence: TGCGCCAGCAGCTTACAGCTGAGCTCCTACAATGAGCAGTTCTTC.

The chain employs TRBV29-1 and TRBJ1-1; D gene uncertain. CDR3 length equals 13 residues. Per the germline V gene, CDR1 is SQVTM and CDR2 is ANQGSEA. Deletions cut 4 bases from V and 0 bases from J, with 9 bases between. CDR3 loop: CSVVRGLNTEAFF. The CDR3 bases are TGCAGCGTTGTTCGGGGATTGAACACTGAAGCTTTCTTT.

The CDR3 sequence is CASSSGWDEAFF. The CDR3 DNA follows: TGTGCCAGCAGCTCAGGGTGGGATGAAGCTTTCTTT. J is TRBJ1-1 and V is TRBV6-6; weak D call: TRBD1 (5 bases). Germline lookup yields CDR1 MNHNY and CDR2 SVGAGI (reference sequence). The V end was cut by 6 bases, the J end by 7 bases, with 12 bases between. The CDR3 spans 12 residues.

The chain uses TRBV19 and TRBJ1-5; D perhaps matches TRBD1 (5 bases). Germline CDR1 is LNHDA and CDR2 is SQIVND (reference sequence). The CDR3 is 15 residues long. V lost 7 bases and J 0 bases, leaving 13 bases between the germline ends. Written as DNA, the CDR3 is TGTGCCAGTACTTGGGGGGGATATAGCAATCAGCCCCAGCATTTT. Amino acid sequence: CASTWGGYSNQPQHF.

This chain connects TRBV5-4 to TRBJ1-6; 7 bases line up with TRBD1. This CDR3 has 13 residues. Germline V gene data show CDR1 as SGHNT and CDR2 as YYREEE (reference sequence). J was trimmed by 14 bases and V by 4 bases; bases with no gene match: 9. The CDR3 spells CASSLVEGAALHF. The CDR3 DNA is TGTGCCAGCAGCCTGGTCGAGGGGGCGGCCCTCCACTTT.

The genes are TRBV5-4 and TRBJ1-1; 12 bases agree with TRBD1. Germline V CDR1 and CDR2: SGHNT, YYREEE (reference sequence). The J segment lost 1 base and the V segment lost 5 bases, leaving 6 bases of the junction unmatched. This CDR3 has 16 amino acids. CDR3 amino acids: CASRQGTGGRNTEAFF. DNA of the CDR3: TGTGCCAGCAGACAAGGGACAGGGGGCCGGAACACTGAAGCTTTCTTT.

The rearrangement links TRBV11-2 to TRBJ2-1; D might be TRBD1 (5 bases). The CDR3 sequence is 16 residues long. V was shortened by 6 bases and J by 2 bases, with 17 bases between the two germline ends. Per the germline V gene, CDR1 is SGHAT and CDR2 is FQNNGV. The CDR3: CASRASGLTTYNEQFF. Here the CDR3 DNA reads TGTGCCAGCAGGGCTTCAGGGCTGACGACCTACAATGAGCAGTTCTTC.